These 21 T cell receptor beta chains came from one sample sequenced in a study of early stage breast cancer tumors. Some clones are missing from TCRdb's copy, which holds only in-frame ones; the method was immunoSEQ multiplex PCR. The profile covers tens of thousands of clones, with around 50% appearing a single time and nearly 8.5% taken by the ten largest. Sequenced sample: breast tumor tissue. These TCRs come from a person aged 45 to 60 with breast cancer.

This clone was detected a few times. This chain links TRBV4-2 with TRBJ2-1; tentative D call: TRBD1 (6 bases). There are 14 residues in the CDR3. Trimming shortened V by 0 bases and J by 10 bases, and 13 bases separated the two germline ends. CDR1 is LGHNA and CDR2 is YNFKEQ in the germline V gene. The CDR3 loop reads CASSQDLARGEQFF. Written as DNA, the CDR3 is TGTGCCAGCAGCCAAGATCTGGCCAGGGGAGAGCAGTTCTTC.

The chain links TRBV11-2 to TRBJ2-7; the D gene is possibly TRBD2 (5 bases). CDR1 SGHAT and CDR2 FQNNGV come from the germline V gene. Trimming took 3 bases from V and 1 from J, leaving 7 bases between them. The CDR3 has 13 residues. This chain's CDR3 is CASSFGISYEQYF. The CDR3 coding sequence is TGTGCCAGCAGCTTCGGGATTTCCTACGAGCAGTACTTC.

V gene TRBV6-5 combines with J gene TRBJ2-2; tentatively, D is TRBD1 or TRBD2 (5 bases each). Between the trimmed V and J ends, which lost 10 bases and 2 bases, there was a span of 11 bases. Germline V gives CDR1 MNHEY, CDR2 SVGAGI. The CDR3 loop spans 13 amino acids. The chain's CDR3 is CATSWDNTGELFF. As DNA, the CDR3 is TGTGCCACCTCCTGGGACAACACCGGGGAGCTGTTTTTT.

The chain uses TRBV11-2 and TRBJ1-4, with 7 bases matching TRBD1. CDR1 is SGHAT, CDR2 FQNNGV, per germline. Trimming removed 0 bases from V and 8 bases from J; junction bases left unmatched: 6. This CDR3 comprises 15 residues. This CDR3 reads CASSLEGRGGEKLFF. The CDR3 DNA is TGTGCCAGCAGCTTAGAGGGCAGGGGGGGAGAAAAACTGTTTTTT. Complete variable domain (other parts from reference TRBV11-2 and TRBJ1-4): EAGVAQSPRYKIIEKRQSVAFWCNPISGHATLYWYQQILGQGPKLLIQFQNNGVVDDSQLPKDRFSAERLKGVDSTLKIQPAKLEDSAVYLCASSLEGRGGEKLFFGSGTQLSVL.

CDR3 amino acids: CATSRDSSEQYF. In nucleotides, the CDR3 is TGTGCCACCAGCAGAGATAGCTCCGAGCAGTACTTC. V gene TRBV15 combines with J gene TRBJ2-7, with D hard to call. Germline-derived CDR1 and CDR2 are LNHNV and YYDKDF (reference sequence). V was clipped by 0 bases and J by 6 bases, with 6 bases between them. The CDR3 has 12 residues.

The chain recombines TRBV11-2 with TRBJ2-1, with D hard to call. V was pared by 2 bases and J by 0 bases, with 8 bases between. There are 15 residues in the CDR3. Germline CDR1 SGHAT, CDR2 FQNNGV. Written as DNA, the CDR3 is TGTGCCAGCAGCTTATTATCAAGCTCCTACAATGAGCAGTTCTTC. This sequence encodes CASSLLSSSYNEQFF.

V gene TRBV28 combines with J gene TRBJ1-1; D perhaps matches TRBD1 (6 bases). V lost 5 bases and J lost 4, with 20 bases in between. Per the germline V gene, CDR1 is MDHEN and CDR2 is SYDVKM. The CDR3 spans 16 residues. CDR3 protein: CASSPRGDRWSTEAFF. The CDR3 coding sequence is TGTGCCAGCAGTCCAAGGGGAGACAGGTGGAGCACTGAAGCTTTCTTT.

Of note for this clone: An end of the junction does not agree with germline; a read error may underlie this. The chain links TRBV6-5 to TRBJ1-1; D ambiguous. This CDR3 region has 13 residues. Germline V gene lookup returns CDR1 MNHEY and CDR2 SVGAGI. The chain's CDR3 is CASSRTVKTEAFF. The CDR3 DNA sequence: TGTGCCAGCAGCAGGACCGTGAAAACTGAAGCTTTCTTT.

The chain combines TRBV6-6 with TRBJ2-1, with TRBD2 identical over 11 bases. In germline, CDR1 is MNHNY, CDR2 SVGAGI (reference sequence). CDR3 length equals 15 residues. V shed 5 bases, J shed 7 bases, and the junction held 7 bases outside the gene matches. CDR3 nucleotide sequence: TGTGCCAGCAGTGTACTAGCGGGAGAAATAAATGAGCAGTTCTTC. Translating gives CASSVLAGEINEQFF.

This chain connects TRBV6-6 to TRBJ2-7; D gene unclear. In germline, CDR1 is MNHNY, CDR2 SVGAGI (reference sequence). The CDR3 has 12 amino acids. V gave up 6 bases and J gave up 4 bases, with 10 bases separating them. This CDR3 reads CASSYGLYEQYF. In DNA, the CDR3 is TGTGCCAGCAGCTACGGGCTTTACGAGCAGTACTTC.

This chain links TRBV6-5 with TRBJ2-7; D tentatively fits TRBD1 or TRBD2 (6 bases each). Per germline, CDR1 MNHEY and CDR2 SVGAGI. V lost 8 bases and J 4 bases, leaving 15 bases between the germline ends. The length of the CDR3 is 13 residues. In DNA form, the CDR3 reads TGTGCCAGCTTTACGGGGGCTGGGTACGAGCAGTACTTC. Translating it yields CASFTGAGYEQYF.

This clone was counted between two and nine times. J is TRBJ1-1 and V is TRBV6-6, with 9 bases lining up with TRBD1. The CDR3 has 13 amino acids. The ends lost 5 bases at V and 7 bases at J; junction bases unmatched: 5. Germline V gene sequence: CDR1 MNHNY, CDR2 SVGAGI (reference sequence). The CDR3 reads CASSNRGQSEAFF. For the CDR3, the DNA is TGTGCCAGCAGTAACAGGGGGCAGAGTGAAGCTTTCTTT.

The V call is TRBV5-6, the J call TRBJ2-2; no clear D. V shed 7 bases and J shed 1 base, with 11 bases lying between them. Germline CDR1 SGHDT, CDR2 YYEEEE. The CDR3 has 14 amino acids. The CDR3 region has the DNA TGTGCCAGCCGATACGCCTTGAACACCGGGGAGCTGTTTTTT. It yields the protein CASRYALNTGELFF.

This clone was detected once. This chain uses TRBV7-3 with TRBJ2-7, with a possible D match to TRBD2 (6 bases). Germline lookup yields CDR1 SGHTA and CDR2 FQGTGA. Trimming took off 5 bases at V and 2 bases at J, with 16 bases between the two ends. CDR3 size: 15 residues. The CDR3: CASSANRDSPYEQYF. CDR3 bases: TGTGCCAGCAGCGCCAACCGGGACTCCCCCTACGAGCAGTACTTC.

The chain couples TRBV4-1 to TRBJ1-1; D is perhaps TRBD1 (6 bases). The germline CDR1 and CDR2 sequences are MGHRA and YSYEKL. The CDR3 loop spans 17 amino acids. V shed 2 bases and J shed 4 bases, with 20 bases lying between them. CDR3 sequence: CASSQSQFTGFGTEAFF. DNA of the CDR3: TGCGCCAGCAGCCAATCCCAATTTACAGGGTTTGGCACTGAAGCTTTCTTT.

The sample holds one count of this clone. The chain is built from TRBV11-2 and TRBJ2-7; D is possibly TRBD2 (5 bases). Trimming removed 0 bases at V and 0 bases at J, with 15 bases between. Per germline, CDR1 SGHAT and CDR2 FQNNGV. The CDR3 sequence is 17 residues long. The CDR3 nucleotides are TGTGCCAGCAGCTTAGATGACGGCGGGCCCAGCTCCTACGAGCAGTACTTC. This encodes CASSLDDGGPSSYEQYF.

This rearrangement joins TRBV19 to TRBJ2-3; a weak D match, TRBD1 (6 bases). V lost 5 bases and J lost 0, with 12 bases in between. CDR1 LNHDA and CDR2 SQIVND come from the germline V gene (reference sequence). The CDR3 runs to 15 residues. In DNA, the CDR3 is TGTGCCAGTAGTCCCCCAGGGGCGAGCACAGATACGCAGTATTTT. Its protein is CASSPPGASTDTQYF.

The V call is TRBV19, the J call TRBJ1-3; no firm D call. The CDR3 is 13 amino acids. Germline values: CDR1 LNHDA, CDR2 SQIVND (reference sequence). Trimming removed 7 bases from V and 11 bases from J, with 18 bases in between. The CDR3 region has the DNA TGTGCCAGTAACTTCCCCGGGAATATCGCCATATATTTT. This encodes CASNFPGNIAIYF.

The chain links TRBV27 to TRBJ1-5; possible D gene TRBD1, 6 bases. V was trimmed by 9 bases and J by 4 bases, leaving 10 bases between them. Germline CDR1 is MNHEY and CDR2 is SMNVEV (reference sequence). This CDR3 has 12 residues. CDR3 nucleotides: TGTGCCAGTGCACAGGGAAATCAGCCCCAGCATTTT. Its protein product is CASAQGNQPQHF.

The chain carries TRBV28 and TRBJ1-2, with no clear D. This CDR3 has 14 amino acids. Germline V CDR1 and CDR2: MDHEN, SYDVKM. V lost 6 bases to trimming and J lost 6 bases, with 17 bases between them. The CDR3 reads CASRNLEAGNGYTF. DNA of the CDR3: TGTGCCAGCAGAAATCTAGAAGCGGGGAATGGCTACACCTTC.

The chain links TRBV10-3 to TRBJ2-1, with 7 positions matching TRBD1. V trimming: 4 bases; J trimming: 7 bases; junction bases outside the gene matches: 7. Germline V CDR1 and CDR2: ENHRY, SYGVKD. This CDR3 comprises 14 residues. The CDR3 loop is CAISVDRVGNEQFF. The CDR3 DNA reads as TGTGCCATCAGTGTCGACAGGGTAGGAAATGAGCAGTTCTTC.